A selection of T cell receptor beta chains follows, all from one sample in a study of blood T cell repertoires in COVID-19. Method: immunoSEQ multiplex PCR; TCRdb's copy keeps in-frame clones and lacks some. The data contain over 70,000 clones, roughly 80% of them singletons. The specimen was peripheral blood. Receptors originate from a woman of 80 years or more with acute or convalescent COVID-19. CDR3s include the opening cysteine and the closing phenylalanine or tryptophan. The order of the fields is V gene, clone size, J gene, D gene, CDR3 DNA, CDR3 protein. D genes are given only for firm matches. Size tells how often a clone was seen (once, few, many) or the class of an expanded clone, and some rows leave it out.

V: TRBV27
size: NA
J: TRBJ1-1
D: NA
DNA: TGTGCCAGCAGTCTAGTGGGAAGCGGGGCGGTGAACACTGAAGCTTTCTTT
CDR3: CASSLVGSGAVNTEAFF

V: TRBV12-3/TRBV12-4
size: NA
J: TRBJ2-3
D: TRBD2
DNA: TGTGCCAGTTGGGGCGGGGGGGTAGATACGCAGTATTTT
CDR3: CASWGGGVDTQYF

V: TRBV5-4
size: NA
J: TRBJ2-1
D: TRBD2
DNA: TGTGCCAGCAGCTTGGGTACTAGCGGGAGGATTGGTGTTGAGCAGTTCTTC
CDR3: CASSLGTSGRIGVEQFF

V: TRBV29-1
size: NA
J: TRBJ1-2
D: NA
DNA: TGCAGCGTTGCGGACACCCGTCTATCGGGCTACACCTTC
CDR3: CSVADTRLSGYTF

V: TRBV5-4
size: NA
J: TRBJ1-1
D: TRBD1
DNA: TGTGCCAGCAGCTTCAGGGGGCGGGGGAACACTGAAGCTTTCTTT
CDR3: CASSFRGRGNTEAFF

V: TRBV6-5
size: NA
J: TRBJ2-3
D: TRBD2
DNA: TGTGCCAGCAGTTACACGGGGGGATTCACAGATACGCAGTATTTT
CDR3: CASSYTGGFTDTQYF

V: TRBV30
size: NA
J: TRBJ2-5
D: TRBD1
DNA: TGTGCCTGGGTTAGTCCCGGGACAGGACAAGAGACCCAGTACTTC
CDR3: CAWVSPGTGQETQYF

V: TRBV30
size: NA
J: TRBJ2-1
D: TRBD2
DNA: TGTGCCTGGAGGGGGCCGGGACTAGGGAATTACAATGAGCAGTTCTTC
CDR3: CAWRGPGLGNYNEQFF

V: TRBV5-1
size: NA
J: TRBJ2-7
D: TRBD2
DNA: TGCGCCAGCAGCTTGGCTAGCGGGGGGTCTCGCGAGCAGTACTTC
CDR3: CASSLASGGSREQYF

V: TRBV18
size: NA
J: TRBJ1-1
D: NA
DNA: TGTGCCAGTTTCACCAATCTGGTAGGGGTCACTGAAGCTTTCTTT
CDR3: CASFTNLVGVTEAFF

V: TRBV30
size: NA
J: TRBJ2-1
D: NA
DNA: TGTGCCTGGAGTCCTATAGGAGGGCAGCCCTACAATGAGCAGTTCTTC
CDR3: CAWSPIGGQPYNEQFF

V: TRBV11-2
size: NA
J: TRBJ2-1
D: TRBD2
DNA: TGTGCCAGCAGCCAAAGCGGGGGGGCGTCTGAGCAGTTCTTC
CDR3: CASSQSGGASEQFF

V: TRBV6-2/TRBV6-3
size: few
J: TRBJ1-2
D: TRBD1
DNA: TGTGCCAGCAGTCAGTCGGGACAGGGAACTAAGTATGGCTACACCTTC
CDR3: CASSQSGQGTKYGYTF

V: TRBV27
size: few
J: TRBJ1-2
D: TRBD1
DNA: TGTGCCAGCAGTCCTGACAGGGTCGGTTATGGCTACACCTTC
CDR3: CASSPDRVGYGYTF

V: TRBV6-4
size: once
J: TRBJ2-3
D: TRBD1
DNA: TGTGCCAGCAGTCGACAGGGGCATCAAGATACGCAGTATTTT
CDR3: CASSRQGHQDTQYF

V: TRBV29-1
size: NA
J: TRBJ2-7
D: NA
DNA: TGCAGCGTTGGAAACGGACTCTCCTACGAGCAGTACTTC
CDR3: CSVGNGLSYEQYF

V: TRBV6-1
size: NA
J: TRBJ2-7
D: NA
DNA: TGTGCCAGCAGTGAATACAGGGATCCCTCCTACGAGCAGTACTTC
CDR3: CASSEYRDPSYEQYF

V: TRBV30
size: few
J: TRBJ1-1
D: NA
DNA: TGTGCCTGCAGACCTCGGGATTCGAAGAGAAAAAACACTGAAGCTTTCTTT
CDR3: CACRPRDSKRKNTEAFF

V: TRBV3-1/TRBV3-2
size: few
J: TRBJ1-2
D: TRBD1
DNA: TGTGCCAGCAGCCCCCGGACAGGGCCTGATTATGGCTACACCTTC
CDR3: CASSPRTGPDYGYTF

V: TRBV7-9
size: NA
J: TRBJ2-7
D: TRBD2
DNA: TGTGCCAGCAGTAACCCGGCGGCTAGCGGGAGTATATACGAGCAGTACTTC
CDR3: CASSNPAASGSIYEQYF

V: TRBV3-1/TRBV3-2
size: NA
J: TRBJ1-4
D: NA
DNA: TGTGCCAGCAGCCAAGATCAGGGTGCGACTAATGAAAAACTGTTTTTT
CDR3: CASSQDQGATNEKLFF

V: TRBV5-4
size: once
J: TRBJ2-7
D: NA
DNA: TGTGCCAGCAGCCCCGGACTAAGCTCCTACGAGCAGTACTTC
CDR3: CASSPGLSSYEQYF